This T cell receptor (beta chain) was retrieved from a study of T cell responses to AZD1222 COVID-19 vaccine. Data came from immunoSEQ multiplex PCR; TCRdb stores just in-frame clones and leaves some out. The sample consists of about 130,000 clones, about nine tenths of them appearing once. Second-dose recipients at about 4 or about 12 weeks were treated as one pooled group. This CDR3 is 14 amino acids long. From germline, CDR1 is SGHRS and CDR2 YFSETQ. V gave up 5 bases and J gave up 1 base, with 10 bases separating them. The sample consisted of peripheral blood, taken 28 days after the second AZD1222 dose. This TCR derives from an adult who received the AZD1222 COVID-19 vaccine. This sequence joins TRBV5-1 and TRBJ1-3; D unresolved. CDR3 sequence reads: CASSLWGSGNTIYF. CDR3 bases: TGCGCCAGCAGTCTGTGGGGTTCTGGAAACACCATATATTTT.